These 5 T cell receptor beta chains were sequenced from one sample in a study of PD-L1 blockade in urothelial cancer. Indicated time point: peripheral blood 6 weeks after treatment start. Assay: immunoSEQ multiplex PCR; the TCRdb copy retains only in-frame clones and omits some. Of some 40,000 clones in the sample, more than 80% are singletons; the top ten hold 7.3%. This sample comprised PBMCs, obtained around atezolizumab (anti-PD-L1) treatment. Receptor source: a man aged 70-80 years with urothelial cancer.

The table lists this clone with a count of one. This chain links TRBV4-1 with TRBJ2-4; 16 positions match TRBD2. Per germline, CDR1 MGHRA and CDR2 YSYEKL. This CDR3 is 18 amino acids long. V dropped 2 bases and J dropped 1; count of bases not matched to a gene: 2. The CDR3 spells CASSQPGLAGGAKNIQYF. The CDR3 bases are TGCGCCAGCAGCCAACCGGGACTAGCGGGAGGGGCCAAAAACATTCAGTACTTC.

The V call is TRBV20-1, the J call TRBJ1-2, with D perhaps TRBD1 (5 bases). CDR1 DFQATT and CDR2 SNEGSKA come from the germline V gene (reference sequence). Trimming removed 5 bases at V and 4 bases at J, with 8 bases between. There are 11 residues in the CDR3. The CDR3 coding sequence is TGCAGTGCTGGGGGGTCCTATGGCTACACCTTC. Its translation is CSAGGSYGYTF.

The J gene is TRBJ2-1, the V gene TRBV11-3, with 10 bases aligning to TRBD2. The CDR3 length is 15 residues. From germline, CDR1 is SGHNT and CDR2 YENEEA. The V gene end was trimmed by 1 base and the J gene end by 7 bases; junction bases not matched to a gene: 4. The CDR3 bases are TGTGCCAGCAGCTTAGGGCTAGCGGGAGTTAATGAGCAGTTCTTC. The encoded protein is CASSLGLAGVNEQFF.

V gene TRBV5-1 combines with J gene TRBJ2-3; D gene ambiguous. CDR3 size: 15 residues. Trimming took off 4 bases at V and 0 bases at J, with 12 bases between the two ends. Germline V gene sequence: CDR1 SGHRS, CDR2 YFSETQ. CDR3 nucleotide sequence: TGCGCCAGCAGCGGCGAAGGCAGGAGCACAGATACGCAGTATTTT. Translation gives CASSGEGRSTDTQYF.

V is TRBV11-2 and J is TRBJ2-5; 8 nucleotides align to TRBD1. From germline, CDR1 is SGHAT and CDR2 FQNNGV. The CDR3 runs 17 residues. The V segment lost 5 bases and the J segment 5 bases; nucleotides outside the gene matches: 16. CDR3 nucleotides: TGTGCCAGCAGCCCCCTAGGACAGGGCGTCCGGGGGGAGACCCAGTACTTC. Its translation: CASSPLGQGVRGETQYF.